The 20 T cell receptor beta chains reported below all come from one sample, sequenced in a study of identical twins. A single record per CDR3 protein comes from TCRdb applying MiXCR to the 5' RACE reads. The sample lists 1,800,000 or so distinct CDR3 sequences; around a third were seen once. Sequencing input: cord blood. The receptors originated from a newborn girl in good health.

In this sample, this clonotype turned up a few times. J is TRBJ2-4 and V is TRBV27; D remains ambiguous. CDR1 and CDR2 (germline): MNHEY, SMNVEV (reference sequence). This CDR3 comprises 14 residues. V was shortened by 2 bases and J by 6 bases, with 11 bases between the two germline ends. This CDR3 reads CASSLPTLGNIQYF. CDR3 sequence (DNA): TGTGCCAGCAGTTTACCTACCCTGGGAAACATTCAGTACTTC.

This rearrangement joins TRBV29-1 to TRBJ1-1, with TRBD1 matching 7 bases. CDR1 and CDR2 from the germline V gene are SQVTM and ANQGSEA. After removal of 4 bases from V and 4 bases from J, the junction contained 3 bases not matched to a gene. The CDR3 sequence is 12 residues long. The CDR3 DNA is TGCAGCGTTGTTCGGACAGGCACTGAAGCTTTCTTT. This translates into CSVVRTGTEAFF.

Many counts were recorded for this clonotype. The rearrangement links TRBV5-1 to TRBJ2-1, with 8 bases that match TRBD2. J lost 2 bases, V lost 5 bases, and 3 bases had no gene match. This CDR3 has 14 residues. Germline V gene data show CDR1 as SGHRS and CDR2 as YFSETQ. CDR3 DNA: TGCGCCAGCAGAACTAGCGGTCCCTACAATGAGCAGTTCTTC. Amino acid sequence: CASRTSGPYNEQFF.

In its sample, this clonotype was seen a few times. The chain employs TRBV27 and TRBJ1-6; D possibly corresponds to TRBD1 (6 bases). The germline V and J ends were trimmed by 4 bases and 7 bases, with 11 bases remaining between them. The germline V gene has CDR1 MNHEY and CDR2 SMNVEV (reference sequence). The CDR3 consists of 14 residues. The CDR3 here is CASSSGHANSPLHF. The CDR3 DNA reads TGTGCCAGCAGTTCGGGACACGCGAATTCACCCCTCCACTTT.

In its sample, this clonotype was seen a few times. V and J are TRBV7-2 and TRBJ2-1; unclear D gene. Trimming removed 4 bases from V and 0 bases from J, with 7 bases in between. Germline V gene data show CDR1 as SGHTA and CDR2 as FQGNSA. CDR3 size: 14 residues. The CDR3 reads CASSSDPSYNEQFF. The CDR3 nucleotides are TGTGCCAGCAGCTCGGACCCCTCCTACAATGAGCAGTTCTTC.

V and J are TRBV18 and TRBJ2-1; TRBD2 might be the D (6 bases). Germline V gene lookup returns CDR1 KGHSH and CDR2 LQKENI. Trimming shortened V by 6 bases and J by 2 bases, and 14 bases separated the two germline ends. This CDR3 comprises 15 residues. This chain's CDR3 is CASSPGVLAYNEQFF. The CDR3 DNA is TGTGCCAGCTCGCCGGGGGTACTAGCCTACAATGAGCAGTTCTTC.

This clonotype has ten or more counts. The CDR3 nucleotides are TGCAGTGCTAGAGAGGGGGGTAACTATGGCTACACCTTC. It yields the protein CSAREGGNYGYTF. The chain links TRBV20-1 to TRBJ1-2, with D perhaps matching TRBD1 (5 bases). Per germline, CDR1 DFQATT and CDR2 SNEGSKA (reference sequence). CDR3 length: 13 amino acids. The V end lost 0 bases, the J end lost 1 base, and 6 bases lay between the germline ends.

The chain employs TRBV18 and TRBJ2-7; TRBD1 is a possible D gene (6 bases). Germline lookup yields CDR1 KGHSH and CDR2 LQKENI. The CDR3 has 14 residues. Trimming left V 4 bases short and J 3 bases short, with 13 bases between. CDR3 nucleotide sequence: TGTGCCAGCTCACAAACGGGACAAGGCTACGAGCAGTACTTC. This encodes CASSQTGQGYEQYF.

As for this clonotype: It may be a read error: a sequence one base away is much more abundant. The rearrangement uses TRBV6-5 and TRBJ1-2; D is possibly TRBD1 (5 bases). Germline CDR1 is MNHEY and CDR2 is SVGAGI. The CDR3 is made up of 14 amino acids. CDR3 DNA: TGTGCCAGCAGTTACTCGCCAGGGAACTATGGCTGCACCTTC. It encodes CASSYSPGNYGCTF.

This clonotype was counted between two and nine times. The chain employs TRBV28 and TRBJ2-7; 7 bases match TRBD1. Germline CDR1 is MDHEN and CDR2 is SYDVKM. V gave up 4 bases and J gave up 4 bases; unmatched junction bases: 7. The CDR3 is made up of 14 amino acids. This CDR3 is CASSYGDSDYEQYF. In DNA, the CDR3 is TGTGCCAGCAGTTACGGGGACAGTGATTACGAGCAGTACTTC.

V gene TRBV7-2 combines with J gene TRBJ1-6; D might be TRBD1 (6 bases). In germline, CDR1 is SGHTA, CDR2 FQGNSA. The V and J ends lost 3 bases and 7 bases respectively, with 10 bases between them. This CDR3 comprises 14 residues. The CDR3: CASSFWQGNSPLHF. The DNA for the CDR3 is TGTGCCAGCAGCTTCTGGCAGGGGAATTCACCCCTCCACTTT.

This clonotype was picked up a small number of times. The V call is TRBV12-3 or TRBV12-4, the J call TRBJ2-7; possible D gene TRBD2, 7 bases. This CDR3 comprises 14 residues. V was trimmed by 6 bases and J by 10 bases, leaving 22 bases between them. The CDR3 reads CASRLVRGAGPQYF. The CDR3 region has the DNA TGTGCCAGCAGACTCGTACGGGGGGCCGGGCCCCAGTACTTC.

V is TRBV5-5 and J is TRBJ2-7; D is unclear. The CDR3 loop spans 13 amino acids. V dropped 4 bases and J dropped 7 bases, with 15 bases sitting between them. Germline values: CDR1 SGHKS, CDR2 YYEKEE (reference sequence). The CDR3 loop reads CASSLDGWNEQYF. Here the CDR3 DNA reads TGTGCCAGCAGCCTGGACGGGTGGAATGAGCAGTACTTC.

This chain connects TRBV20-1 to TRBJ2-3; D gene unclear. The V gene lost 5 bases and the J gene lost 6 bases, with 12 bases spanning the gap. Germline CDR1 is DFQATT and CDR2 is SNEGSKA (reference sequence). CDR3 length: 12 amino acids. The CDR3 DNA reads TGCAGTGCTTATCGGCAGGTGGATACGCAGTATTTT. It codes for CSAYRQVDTQYF.

This chain's CDR3 is CASTRQPTYNEQFF. The CDR3 nucleotides read TGTGCCAGCACCAGACAGCCTACCTACAATGAGCAGTTCTTC. The rearrangement links TRBV2 to TRBJ2-1, with D perhaps matching TRBD1 (5 bases). Germline V CDR1 and CDR2: SNHLY, FYNNEI. Trimming removed 7 bases at V and 2 bases at J, with 12 bases between. The CDR3 consists of 14 residues.

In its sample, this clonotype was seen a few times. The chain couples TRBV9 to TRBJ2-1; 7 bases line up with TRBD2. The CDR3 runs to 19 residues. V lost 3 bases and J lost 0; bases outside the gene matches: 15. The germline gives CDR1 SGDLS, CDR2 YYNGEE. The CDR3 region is CASSESTSAPTSSYNEQFF. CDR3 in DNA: TGTGCCAGCAGCGAGTCTACTAGCGCCCCAACGAGCTCCTACAATGAGCAGTTCTTC.

DNA for the CDR3: TGCAGTGCTAGAGATAGCAGAGCGGCCTCCTACGAGCAGTTCTTC. Translation gives CSARDSRAASYEQFF. The chain combines TRBV20-1 with TRBJ2-1, with TRBD2 as a possible D gene (5 bases). The CDR3 spans 15 residues. Germline CDR1 is DFQATT and CDR2 is SNEGSKA (reference sequence). V lost 0 bases to trimming and J lost 10 bases, with 19 bases between them.

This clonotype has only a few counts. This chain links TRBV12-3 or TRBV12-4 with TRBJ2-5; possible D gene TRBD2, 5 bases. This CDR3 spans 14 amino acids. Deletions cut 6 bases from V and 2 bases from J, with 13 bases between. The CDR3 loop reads CASRSLGLQETQYF. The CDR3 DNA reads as TGTGCCAGCAGATCACTAGGCCTTCAAGAGACCCAGTACTTC.

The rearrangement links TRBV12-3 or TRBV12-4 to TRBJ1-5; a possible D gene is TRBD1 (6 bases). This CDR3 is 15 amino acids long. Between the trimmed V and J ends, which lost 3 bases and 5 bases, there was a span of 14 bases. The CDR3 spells CASSFTGGADQPQHF. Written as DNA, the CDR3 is TGTGCCAGCAGTTTCACCGGGGGCGCGGATCAGCCCCAGCATTTT.

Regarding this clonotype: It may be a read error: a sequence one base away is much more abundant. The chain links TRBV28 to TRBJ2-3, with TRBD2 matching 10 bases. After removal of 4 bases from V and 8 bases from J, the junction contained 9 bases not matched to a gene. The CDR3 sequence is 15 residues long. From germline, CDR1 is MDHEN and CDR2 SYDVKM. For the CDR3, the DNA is TGTGCCAGCAGTTCCCCAGCGGGAGGGGATTGTACGCAGTATTTT. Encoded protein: CASSSPAGGDCTQYF.